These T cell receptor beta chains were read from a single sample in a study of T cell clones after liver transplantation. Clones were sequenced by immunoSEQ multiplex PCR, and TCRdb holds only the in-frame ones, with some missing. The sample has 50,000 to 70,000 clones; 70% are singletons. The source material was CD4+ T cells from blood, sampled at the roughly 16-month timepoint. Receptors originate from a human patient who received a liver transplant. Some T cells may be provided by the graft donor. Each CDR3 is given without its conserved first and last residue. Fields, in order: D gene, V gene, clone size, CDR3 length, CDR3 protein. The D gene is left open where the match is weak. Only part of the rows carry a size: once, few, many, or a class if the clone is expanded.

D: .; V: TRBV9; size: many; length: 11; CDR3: ASSYRETGELF
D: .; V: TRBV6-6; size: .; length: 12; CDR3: ASSLTNSYNEQF
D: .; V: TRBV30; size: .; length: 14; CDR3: AWSAITQGISYGYT
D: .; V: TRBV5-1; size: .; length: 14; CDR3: ASSDGLTTSGNTIY
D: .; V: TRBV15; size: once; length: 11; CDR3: ATSSDGYYGYT
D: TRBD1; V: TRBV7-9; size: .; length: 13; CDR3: ASSSPTGGNTEAF
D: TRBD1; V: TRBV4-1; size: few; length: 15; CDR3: ASSQDYRGGQQETQY
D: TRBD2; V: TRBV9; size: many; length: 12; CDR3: ASSAIAGVYEQF
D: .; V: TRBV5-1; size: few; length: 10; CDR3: ASSQQGLGYT
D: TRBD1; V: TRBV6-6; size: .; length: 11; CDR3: ASSRDRGYEQY
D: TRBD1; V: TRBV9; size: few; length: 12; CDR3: ASSLEGAVNEQF
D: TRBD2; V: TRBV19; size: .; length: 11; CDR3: ASSGLAGREQF
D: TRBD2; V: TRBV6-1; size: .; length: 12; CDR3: ASRTSVNTGELF
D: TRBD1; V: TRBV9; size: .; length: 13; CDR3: ASTPGTGGFGELF
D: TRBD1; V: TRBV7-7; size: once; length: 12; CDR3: ASSLDTGGNEQF
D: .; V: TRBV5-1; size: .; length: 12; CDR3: ASSLVGLFYGYT
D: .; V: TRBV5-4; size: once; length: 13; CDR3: ASSLAQRDTGELF
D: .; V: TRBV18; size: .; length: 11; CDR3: ASRQGDNEKLF
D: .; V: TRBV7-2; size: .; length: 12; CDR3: ASSLLRGGSGYT
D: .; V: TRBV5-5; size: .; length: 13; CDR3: ASSLGQSQSQPQH
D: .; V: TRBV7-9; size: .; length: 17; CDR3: ASSSPGTPSLATNEKLF
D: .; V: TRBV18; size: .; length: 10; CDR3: ASSPFGGELF
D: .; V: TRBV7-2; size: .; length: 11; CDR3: ASSPTGLYEQY
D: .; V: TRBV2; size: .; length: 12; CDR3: ASRAIVLQETQY
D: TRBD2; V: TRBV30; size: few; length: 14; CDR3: AWSVLGAGRVNEQF
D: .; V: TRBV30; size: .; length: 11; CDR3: TWSVQENQPQH
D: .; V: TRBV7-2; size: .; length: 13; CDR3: ASSLGGTGADTQY
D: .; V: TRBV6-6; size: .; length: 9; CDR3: ASTAKNIQY
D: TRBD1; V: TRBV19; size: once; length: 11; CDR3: ASSLSRDRTQY
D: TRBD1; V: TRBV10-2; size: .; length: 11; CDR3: ASSEQGDYGYT
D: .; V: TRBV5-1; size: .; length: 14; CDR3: ASSPGGNGIGEKLF
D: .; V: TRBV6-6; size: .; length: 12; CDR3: ASSDSRTNEKLF
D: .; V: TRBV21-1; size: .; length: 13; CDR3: ASSKERATNEKLF
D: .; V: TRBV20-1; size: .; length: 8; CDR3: SAPHYEQY
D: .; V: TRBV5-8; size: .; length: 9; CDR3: ASSSLSTQY
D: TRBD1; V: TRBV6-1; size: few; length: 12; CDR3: ASRGQVGTGELF
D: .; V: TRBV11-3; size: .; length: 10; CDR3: ASSLEGFVQY
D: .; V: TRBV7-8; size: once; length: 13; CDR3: ASSLDPQSIYGYT
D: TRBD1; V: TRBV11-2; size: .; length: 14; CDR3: ASSLGTTGGTDTQY
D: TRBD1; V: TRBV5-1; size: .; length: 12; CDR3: ASSHGQGTDTQY
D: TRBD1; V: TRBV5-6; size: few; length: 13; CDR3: ASSFFDRENEKLF
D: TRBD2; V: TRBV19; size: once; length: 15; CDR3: ASLGGRLAGGAGELF
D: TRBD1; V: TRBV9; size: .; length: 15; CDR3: ASSVLSGTATNSPLH
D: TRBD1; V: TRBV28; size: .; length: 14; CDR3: ASSTRQGPGSTEAF
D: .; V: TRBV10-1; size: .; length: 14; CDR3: ASSQSLSLGAGELF
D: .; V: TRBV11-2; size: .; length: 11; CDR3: ASSKEPTGELF